Shown below are 27 T cell receptor beta chains from a single sample sequenced in a study of blood T cells in healthy people across ages. The authors ran a second PCR of about 6 to 11 cycles using a sample-barcoded 5' primer and a J-beta primer mix. One entry per CDR3 protein results from TCRdb running MiXCR on the 5' RACE reads. This table has around 2 million distinct CDR3 sequences, about two fifths appearing once. Source material: blood. The source is a human donor in good health.

This clonotype occurred a few times. This sequence joins TRBV11-2 and TRBJ1-6; the D gene is possibly TRBD1 (5 bases). CDR1 is SGHAT, CDR2 FQNNGV, per germline. Trimming removed 2 bases from V and 11 bases from J, with 22 bases in between. CDR3 length: 17 residues. CDR3 sequence: CASSLLAGRGLGTPLHF. The CDR3 DNA reads as TGTGCCAGCAGCTTATTAGCGGGACGGGGCCTAGGGACACCCCTCCACTTT. Variable domain in full (rest from reference TRBV11-2 and TRBJ1-6): EAGVAQSPRYKIIEKRQSVAFWCNPISGHATLYWYQQILGQGPKLLIQFQNNGVVDDSQLPKDRFSAERLKGVDSTLKIQPAKLEDSAVYLCASSLLAGRGLGTPLHFGNGTRLTVT.

The chain carries TRBV5-1 and TRBJ2-7; 8 positions agree with TRBD1. Germline CDR1 SGHRS, CDR2 YFSETQ. This CDR3 region has 14 residues. V was clipped by 0 bases and J by 5 bases; unmatched bases: 4. This CDR3 is CASSLALDRDEQYF. The CDR3 region has the DNA TGCGCCAGCAGCTTGGCCTTGGACAGGGACGAGCAGTACTTC.

This clonotype was detected only a few times. The gene calls are TRBV5-1 and TRBJ1-4; 8 bases line up with TRBD1. The CDR3 sequence is 15 residues long. Germline V CDR1 and CDR2: SGHRS, YFSETQ. Trimming removed 4 bases from V and 3 bases from J; junction bases left unmatched: 5. CDR3 bases: TGCGCCAGCAGCATGTTGACAGGGGCTAATGAAAAACTGTTTTTT. It is translated as CASSMLTGANEKLFF. Drawing the rest from reference TRBV5-1 and TRBJ1-4, the complete variable domain is KAGVTQTPRYLIKTRGQQVTLSCSPISGHRSVSWYQQTPGQGLQFLFEYFSETQRNKGNFPGRFSGRQFSNSRSEMNVSTLELGDSALYLCASSMLTGANEKLFFGSGTQLSVL.

The gene calls are TRBV6-2 or TRBV6-3 and TRBJ2-7; D call uncertain. Germline assignment: CDR1 MNHEY and CDR2 SVGEGT. Trimming left V 6 bases short and J 3 bases short, with 12 bases between. The CDR3 has 13 amino acids. The CDR3 DNA follows: TGTGCCAGCAGCCGCGATACCGACTACGAGCAGTACTTC. Translated, it gives CASSRDTDYEQYF.

The chain employs TRBV20-1 and TRBJ1-2; weak D call: TRBD1 (5 bases). In germline, CDR1 is DFQATT, CDR2 SNEGSKA (reference sequence). Trimming removed 3 bases at V and 4 bases at J, with 12 bases between. This CDR3 contains 13 residues. The CDR3: CSASKGAPYGYTF. DNA for the CDR3: TGCAGTGCTAGTAAAGGGGCGCCCTATGGCTACACCTTC.

The chain uses TRBV29-1 and TRBJ2-4, with D unclear. The J call may be wrong; the DNA end is better matched by TRBJ2-7. Germline CDR1 and CDR2: SQVTM and ANQGSEA. The CDR3 contains 11 residues. CDR3 residues: CSVGNHYEQYF. In nucleotides, the CDR3 is TGCAGCGTTGGGAACCACTACGAGCAGTACTTC.

This chain connects TRBV5-1 to TRBJ2-1, with no clear D. Germline CDR1 SGHRS, CDR2 YFSETQ. Trimming took 6 bases from V and 6 from J, leaving 10 bases between them. This CDR3 comprises 12 residues. CDR3 sequence reads: CASNINSNEQFF. The CDR3 bases are TGCGCCAGCAACATTAATAGCAATGAGCAGTTCTTC.

This clonotype has only one observation. A much bigger clone sits one base away, suggesting this may be a read error. This chain links TRBV7-9 with TRBJ2-5, with D maybe TRBD2 (6 bases). Germline loops: CDR1 SEHNR, CDR2 FQNEAQ (reference sequence). This CDR3 is built from 15 residues. CDR3 sequence reads: CASSLEGLGGETRYF. The CDR3 DNA follows: TGTGCCAGCAGCTTAGAGGGGCTAGGCGGGGAGACCCGGTACTTC.

This rearrangement joins TRBV11-2 to TRBJ2-1; D is possibly TRBD1 or TRBD2 (6 bases each). V lost 1 base to trimming and J lost 4 bases, with 14 bases between them. Germline V CDR1 and CDR2: SGHAT, FQNNGV. The CDR3 covers 16 residues. Written as DNA, the CDR3 is TGTGCCAGCAGCTTAGTCTTCGGGGGCAGTTACAATGAGCAGTTCTTC. Translation gives CASSLVFGGSYNEQFF.

This chain links TRBV4-3 with TRBJ2-1; D call uncertain. Deletions cut 0 bases from V and 1 base from J, with 7 bases between. Germline V gene data show CDR1 as LGHNA and CDR2 as YSLEER. CDR3 size: 15 residues. CDR3 bases: TGCGCCAGCAGCCAAGATCCCGCATCCTACAATGAGCAGTTCTTC. Translating gives CASSQDPASYNEQFF.

The chain recombines TRBV6-5 with TRBJ1-1; a weak D match, TRBD1 (5 bases). The CDR3 loop spans 14 amino acids. CDR1 and CDR2 (germline): MNHEY, SVGAGI. Trimming stripped 7 bases from V and 3 bases from J, with 15 bases between. The CDR3 coding sequence is TGTGCCAGCACGGGCGGGGGAGAGGACACTGAAGCTTTCTTT. It encodes CASTGGGEDTEAFF.

V and J are TRBV10-3 and TRBJ2-7; D remains ambiguous. The CDR3 contains 14 residues. The V gene lost 0 bases and the J gene lost 0 bases, with 6 bases spanning the gap. Germline V gene sequence: CDR1 ENHRY, CDR2 SYGVKD. DNA of the CDR3: TGTGCCATCAGTGAGTCATGGTCCTCCTACGAGCAGTACTTC. Amino acids: CAISESWSSYEQYF.

This chain links TRBV5-1 with TRBJ1-2; 10 bases align to TRBD1. V lost 4 bases to trimming and J lost 9 bases; unmatched junction nucleotides: 12. This CDR3 is 15 amino acids long. CDR1 and CDR2 from the germline V gene are SGHRS and YFSETQ. The CDR3, as DNA: TGCGCCAGCAGCGCCGGAGGGACAGGGGCACTTAGCTACACCTTC. It encodes CASSAGGTGALSYTF.

J is TRBJ1-2 and V is TRBV29-1; weak D call: TRBD1 (6 bases). Germline CDR1 is SQVTM and CDR2 is ANQGSEA. CDR3 size: 13 residues. V dropped 5 bases and J dropped 12 bases, with 22 bases sitting between them. CDR3 sequence (DNA): TGCAGCGTTTCAGGGGTGGTTCTCGGGAGGGACACCTTC. Protein product: CSVSGVVLGRDTF.

The J gene is TRBJ2-4, the V gene TRBV5-1; D is possibly TRBD2 (5 bases). The CDR3 length is 14 residues. V was cut by 0 bases and J by 4 bases, with 8 bases left in between. Germline-derived CDR1 and CDR2 are SGHRS and YFSETQ. The CDR3 DNA is TGCGCCAGCAGCTTGGATACGGGAAAAAACATTCAGTACTTC. This translates into CASSLDTGKNIQYF.

The J gene is TRBJ2-7, the V gene TRBV20-1; D may be TRBD1 (5 bases). The germline V and J ends were trimmed by 6 bases and 3 bases, with 15 bases remaining between them. Per the germline V gene, CDR1 is DFQATT and CDR2 is SNEGSKA (reference sequence). The CDR3 contains 13 residues. The CDR3 DNA sequence: TGCAGTGCCCCAACACGACAGAACTACGAGCAGTACTTC. Translated: CSAPTRQNYEQYF.

The CDR3, as DNA: TGTGCCAGCAGCATTACTAGCGGGCCCAACTACGAGCAGTACTTC. Protein sequence: CASSITSGPNYEQYF. This sequence joins TRBV7-2 and TRBJ2-4; 9 nucleotides line up with TRBD2. The tail of the sequence fits TRBJ2-7 better, so the J call may be wrong. The CDR3 runs to 15 residues. Germline V gene sequence: CDR1 SGHTA, CDR2 FQGNSA.

V is TRBV3-1 and J is TRBJ2-5; D uncertain. The J call is in doubt because the DNA end fits TRBJ2-7 better. Germline assignment: CDR1 LGHDT and CDR2 YNNKEL (reference sequence). The CDR3 extends over 13 amino acids. CDR3 region: CASSQDRTDEQYF. CDR3 nucleotides: TGTGCCAGCAGCCAAGATCGGACGGACGAGCAGTACTTC.

This chain links TRBV29-1 with TRBJ1-2; D is unclear. CDR1 is SQVTM, CDR2 ANQGSEA, per germline. The CDR3 is 13 residues long. The ends were cut back, 8 bases at V and 4 bases at J, with 17 bases in the middle. CDR3 residues: CSTEDPPFYGYTF. The CDR3 DNA sequence: TGCAGCACAGAGGACCCTCCTTTCTATGGCTACACCTTC.

This chain uses TRBV7-9 with TRBJ1-2; TRBD1 agrees at 7 bases. Germline V gives CDR1 SEHNR, CDR2 FQNEAQ (reference sequence). The CDR3 covers 15 residues. Trimming cost V 4 bases and J 3 bases; bases outside gene matches: 8. The CDR3 loop reads CASSWTTGTYYGYTF. CDR3 coding DNA: TGTGCCAGCAGCTGGACGACAGGGACCTACTATGGCTACACCTTC.

This clonotype was counted a few times. V and J are TRBV6-5 and TRBJ2-1, with 11 bases matching TRBD2. The CDR3 is made up of 16 amino acids. CDR1 and CDR2 from the germline V gene are MNHEY and SVGAGI. V was pared by 0 bases and J by 4 bases, with 2 bases of the junction left unmatched. CDR3 DNA sequence: TGTGCCAGCAGTTACTCGGCTAGCGGGGGGTACAATGAGCAGTTCTTC. Translating gives CASSYSASGGYNEQFF.

Of note for this clonotype: Its ends do not fully match the called genes, so a read error is possible. The chain joins TRBV7-8 to TRBJ1-1, with D uncertain. This CDR3 spans 13 amino acids. The germline gives CDR1 SGHVS, CDR2 FQNEAQ. CDR3 sequence: CASSRPPNTDAFF. CDR3 in DNA: TGTGCCAGCAGCCGGCCACCAAACACTGATGCTTTCTTT.

The genes are TRBV6-5 and TRBJ1-1; D perhaps matches TRBD1 (5 bases). The CDR3 extends over 15 amino acids. Trimming cost V 6 bases and J 4 bases, with 18 bases left between them. Germline CDR1 is MNHEY and CDR2 is SVGAGI. The CDR3 loop is CASSPQSGESTEAFF. CDR3 DNA sequence: TGTGCCAGCAGCCCCCAGTCGGGGGAGAGCACTGAAGCTTTCTTT.

This clonotype was picked up many times. This chain connects TRBV12-3 or TRBV12-4 to TRBJ2-5, with D tentatively TRBD2 (7 bases). There are 17 residues in the CDR3. Trimming pared 6 bases from V and 5 bases from J, leaving 25 bases between. For the CDR3, the DNA is TGTGCCAGCAGCCCTAGGGAGGGGGGATCGTCGGCGGAGACCCAGTACTTC. It translates to CASSPREGGSSAETQYF.

This CDR3 is CSVVGLAYGYTF. CDR3 nucleotides: TGCAGCGTTGTTGGGCTCGCCTATGGCTACACCTTC. This rearrangement joins TRBV29-1 to TRBJ1-2; D remains unclear. Trimming cost V 4 bases and J 4 bases, with 10 bases left between them. CDR1 is SQVTM, CDR2 ANQGSEA, per germline. The length of the CDR3 is 12 residues.

This chain links TRBV5-5 with TRBJ2-3, with a tentative D call TRBD2 (6 bases). In germline, CDR1 is SGHKS, CDR2 YYEKEE (reference sequence). The CDR3 loop spans 15 amino acids. The V and J ends lost 0 bases and 4 bases respectively, with 12 bases between them. CDR3 in DNA: TGTGCCAGCAGCTTGGACGGAGGGGTCTCAGATACGCAGTATTTT. It yields the protein CASSLDGGVSDTQYF.

This clonotype was recorded a few times. The DNA for the CDR3 is TGTGCCAGCAGCTATGACAGCTTCACCGGGGAGCTGTTTTTT. The encoded protein is CASSYDSFTGELFF. J is TRBJ2-2 and V is TRBV7-2; a possible D gene is TRBD1 (5 bases). This CDR3 contains 14 residues. The V gene lost 4 bases and the J gene lost 4 bases, with 10 bases spanning the gap. CDR1 is SGHTA and CDR2 is FQGNSA in the germline V gene.